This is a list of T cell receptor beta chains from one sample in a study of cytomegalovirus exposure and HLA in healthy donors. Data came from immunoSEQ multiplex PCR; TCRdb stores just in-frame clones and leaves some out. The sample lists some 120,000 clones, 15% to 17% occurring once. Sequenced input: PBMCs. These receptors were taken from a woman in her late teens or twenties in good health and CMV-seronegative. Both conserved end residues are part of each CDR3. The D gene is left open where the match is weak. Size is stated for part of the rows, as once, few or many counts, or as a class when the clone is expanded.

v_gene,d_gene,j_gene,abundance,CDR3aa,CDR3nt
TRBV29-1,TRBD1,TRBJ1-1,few,CSVTGAANTEAFF,TGCAGCGTGACAGGGGCCGCTAACACTGAAGCTTTCTTT
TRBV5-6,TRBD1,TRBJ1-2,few,CASSQRTGGLGYGYTF,TGTGCCAGCAGCCAAAGGACAGGGGGCCTGGGCTATGGCTACACCTTC
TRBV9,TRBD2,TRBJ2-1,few,CASSVEGLAGRNEQFF,TGTGCCAGCAGCGTAGAGGGACTAGCGGGTCGGAATGAGCAGTTCTTC
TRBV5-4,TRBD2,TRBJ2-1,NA,CASSLATSGIVNEQFF,TGTGCCAGCAGCCTAGCGACTAGCGGGATTGTAAATGAGCAGTTCTTC
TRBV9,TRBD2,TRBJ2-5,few,CASSGPGVAGVETQYF,TGTGCCAGCAGCGGGCCCGGGGTAGCGGGAGTGGAGACCCAGTACTTC
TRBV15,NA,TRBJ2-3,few,CATSRGQRGTDTQYF,TGTGCCACCAGCAGAGGCCAGCGGGGCACAGATACGCAGTATTTT
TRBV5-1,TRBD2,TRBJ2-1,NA,CASSYRTSGGYNEQFF,TGCGCCAGCAGCTATCGGACTAGCGGGGGTTACAATGAGCAGTTCTTC
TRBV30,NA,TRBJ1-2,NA,CAGFRDTLLYGYSF,TGTGCCGGCTTTCGGGACACCCTTCTCTATGGCTACTCCTTC
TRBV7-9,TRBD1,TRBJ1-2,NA,CASSTTGYYGYTF,TGTGCCAGCAGCACGACAGGGTACTATGGCTACACCTTC
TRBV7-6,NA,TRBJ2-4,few,CASSLAGLGGIQYF,TGTGCCAGCAGCTTAGCAGGACTAGGGGGCATTCAGTACTTC
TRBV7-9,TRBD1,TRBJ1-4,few,CASSLGGYGTDEKLFF,TGTGCCAGCAGCTTAGGAGGGTACGGGACAGATGAAAAACTGTTTTTT
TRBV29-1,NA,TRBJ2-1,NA,CSVEGRAQGGAYNEQFF,TGCAGCGTTGAAGGCCGGGCCCAGGGTGGCGCCTACAATGAGCAGTTCTTC
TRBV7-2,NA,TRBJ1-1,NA,CASSLQGSMNTEAFF,TGTGCCAGCAGCTTACAGGGGTCCATGAACACTGAAGCTTTCTTT
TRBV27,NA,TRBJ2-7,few,CASSSRLGEEPYEQYF,TGTGCCAGCAGCTCGAGGTTGGGAGAGGAACCTTACGAGCAGTACTTC
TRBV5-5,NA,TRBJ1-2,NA,CASSLDSLYGYTF,TGTGCCAGCAGCTTGGACAGCTTATATGGCTACACCTTC
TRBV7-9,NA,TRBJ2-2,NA,CASSLPPRPGDGTGELFF,TGTGCCAGCAGCTTACCCCCTAGACCGGGAGATGGCACCGGGGAGCTGTTTTTT
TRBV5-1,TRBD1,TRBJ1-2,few,CASTTGTGSNGYTF,TGCGCCAGCACCACCGGGACAGGGTCGAATGGCTACACCTTC
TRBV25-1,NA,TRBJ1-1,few,CASSDEWEAFF,TGTGCCAGCAGTGACGAGTGGGAAGCTTTCTTT
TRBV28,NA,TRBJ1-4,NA,CASSLPGEEKLFF,TGTGCCAGCAGCCTCCCCGGGGAGGAAAAACTGTTTTTT
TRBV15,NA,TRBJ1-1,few,CATSEGYEAFF,TGTGCCACCAGCGAGGGCTATGAAGCTTTCTTT
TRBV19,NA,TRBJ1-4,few,CASSTPSGIHEKLFF,TGTGCCAGTAGTACTCCGTCAGGGATCCACGAAAAACTGTTTTTT
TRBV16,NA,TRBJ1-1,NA,CASSQSHEAFF,TGTGCCAGCAGCCAATCCCATGAAGCTTTCTTT